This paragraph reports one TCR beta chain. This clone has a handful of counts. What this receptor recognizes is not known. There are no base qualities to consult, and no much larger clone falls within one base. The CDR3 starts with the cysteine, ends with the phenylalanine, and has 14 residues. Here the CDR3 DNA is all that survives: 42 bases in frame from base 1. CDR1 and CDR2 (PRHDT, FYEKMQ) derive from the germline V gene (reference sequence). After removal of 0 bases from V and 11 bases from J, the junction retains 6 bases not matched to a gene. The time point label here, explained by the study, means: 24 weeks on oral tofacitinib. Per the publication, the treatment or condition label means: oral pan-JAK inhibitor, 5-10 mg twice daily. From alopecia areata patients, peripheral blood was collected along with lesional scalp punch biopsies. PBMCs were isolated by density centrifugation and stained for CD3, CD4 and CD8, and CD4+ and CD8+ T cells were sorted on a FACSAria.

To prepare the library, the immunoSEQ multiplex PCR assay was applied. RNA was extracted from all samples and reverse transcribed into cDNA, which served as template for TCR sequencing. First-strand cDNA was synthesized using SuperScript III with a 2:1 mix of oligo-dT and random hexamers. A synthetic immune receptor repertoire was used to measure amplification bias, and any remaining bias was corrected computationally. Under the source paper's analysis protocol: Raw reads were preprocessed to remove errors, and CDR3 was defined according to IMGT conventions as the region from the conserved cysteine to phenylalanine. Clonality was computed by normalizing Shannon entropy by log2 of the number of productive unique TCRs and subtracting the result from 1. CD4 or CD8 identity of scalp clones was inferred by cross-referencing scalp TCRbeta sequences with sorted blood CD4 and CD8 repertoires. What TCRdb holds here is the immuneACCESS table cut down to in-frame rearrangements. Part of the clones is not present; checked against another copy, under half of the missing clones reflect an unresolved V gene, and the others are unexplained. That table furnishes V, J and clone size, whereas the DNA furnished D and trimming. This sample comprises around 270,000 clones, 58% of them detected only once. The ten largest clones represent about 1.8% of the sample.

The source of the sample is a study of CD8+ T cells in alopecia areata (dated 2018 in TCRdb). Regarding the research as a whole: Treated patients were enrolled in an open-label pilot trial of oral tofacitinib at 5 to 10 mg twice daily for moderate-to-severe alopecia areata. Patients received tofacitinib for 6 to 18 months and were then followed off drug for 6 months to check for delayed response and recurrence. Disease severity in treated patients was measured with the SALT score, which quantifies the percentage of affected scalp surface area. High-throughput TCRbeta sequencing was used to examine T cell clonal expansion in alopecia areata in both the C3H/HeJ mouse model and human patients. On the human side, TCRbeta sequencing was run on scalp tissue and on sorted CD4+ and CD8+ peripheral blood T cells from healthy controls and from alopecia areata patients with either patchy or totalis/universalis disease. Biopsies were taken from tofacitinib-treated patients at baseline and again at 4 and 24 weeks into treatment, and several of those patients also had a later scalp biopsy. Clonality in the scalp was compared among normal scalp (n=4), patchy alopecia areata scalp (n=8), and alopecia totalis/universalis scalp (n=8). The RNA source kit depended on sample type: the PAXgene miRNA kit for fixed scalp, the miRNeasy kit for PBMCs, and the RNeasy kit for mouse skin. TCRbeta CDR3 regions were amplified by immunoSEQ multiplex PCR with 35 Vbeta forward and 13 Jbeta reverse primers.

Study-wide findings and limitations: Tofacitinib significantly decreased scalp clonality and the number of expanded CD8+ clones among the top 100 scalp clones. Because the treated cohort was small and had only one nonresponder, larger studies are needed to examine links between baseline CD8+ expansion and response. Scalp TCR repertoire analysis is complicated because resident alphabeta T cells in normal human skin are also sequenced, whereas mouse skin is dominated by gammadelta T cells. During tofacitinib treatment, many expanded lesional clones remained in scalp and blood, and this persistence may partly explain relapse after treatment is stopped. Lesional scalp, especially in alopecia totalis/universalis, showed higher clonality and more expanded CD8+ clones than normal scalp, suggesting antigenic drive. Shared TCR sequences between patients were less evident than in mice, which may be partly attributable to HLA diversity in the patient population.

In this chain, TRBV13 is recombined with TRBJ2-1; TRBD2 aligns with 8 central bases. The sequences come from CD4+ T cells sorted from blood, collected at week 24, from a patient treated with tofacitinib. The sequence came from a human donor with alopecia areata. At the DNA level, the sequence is TGTGCCAGCAGCTTAGGAACGGGGGGGCGGAAGCAGTTCTTC. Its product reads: CASSLGTGGRKQFF. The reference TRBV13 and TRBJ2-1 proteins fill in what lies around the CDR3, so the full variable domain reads AAGVIQSPRHLIKEKRETATLKCYPIPRHDTVYWYQQGPGQDPQFLISFYEKMQSDKGSIPDRFSAQQFSDYHSELNMSSLELGDSALYFCASSLGTGGRKQFFGPGTRLTVL.